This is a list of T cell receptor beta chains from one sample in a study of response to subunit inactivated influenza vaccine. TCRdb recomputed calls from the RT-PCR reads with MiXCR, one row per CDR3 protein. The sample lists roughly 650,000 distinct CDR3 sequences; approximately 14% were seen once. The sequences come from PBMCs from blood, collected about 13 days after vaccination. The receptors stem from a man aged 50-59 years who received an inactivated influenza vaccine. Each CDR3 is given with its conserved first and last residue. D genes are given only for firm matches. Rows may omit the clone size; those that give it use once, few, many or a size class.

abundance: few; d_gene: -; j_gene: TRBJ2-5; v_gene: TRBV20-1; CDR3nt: TGCAGTGCTAGAGATTTGGGGAGCCAGTACCAAGAGACCCAGTACTTC; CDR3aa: CSARDLGSQYQETQYF
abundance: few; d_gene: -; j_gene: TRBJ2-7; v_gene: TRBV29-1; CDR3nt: TGCAGCGTTGAAGACAATACTGCCTACGAGCAGTACTTC; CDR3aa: CSVEDNTAYEQYF
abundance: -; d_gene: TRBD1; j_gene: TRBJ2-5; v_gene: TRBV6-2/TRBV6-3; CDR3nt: TGTGCCAGCAGTCGGGACAGGGGGAAACAGACCCAGTACTTC; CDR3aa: CASSRDRGKQTQYF
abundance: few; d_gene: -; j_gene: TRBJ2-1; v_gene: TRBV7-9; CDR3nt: TGTGCCAGCAGCTTAGCGGGGTCAATAATTGAGCAGTTCTTC; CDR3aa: CASSLAGSIIEQFF
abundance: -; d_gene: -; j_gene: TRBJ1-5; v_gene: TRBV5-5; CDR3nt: TGTGCCAGCAGCTTGGTGCCAGTACAGCCCCAGCATTTT; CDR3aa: CASSLVPVQPQHF
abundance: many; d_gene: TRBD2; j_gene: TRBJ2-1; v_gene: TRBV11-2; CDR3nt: TGTGCCAGCAGCTTAAGCGGGGGGGAGTACAATGAGCAGTTCTTC; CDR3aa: CASSLSGGEYNEQFF
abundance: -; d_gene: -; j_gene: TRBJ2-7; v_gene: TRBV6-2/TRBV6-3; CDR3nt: TGTGCCACTAGTAACTACGGGAACCTCTACGAGCAGTACTTC; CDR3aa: CATSNYGNLYEQYF
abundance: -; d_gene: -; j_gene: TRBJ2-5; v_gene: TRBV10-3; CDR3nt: TGTGCCATCAGTTCCGGGAACCGGGAGACCCAGTACTTC; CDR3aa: CAISSGNRETQYF
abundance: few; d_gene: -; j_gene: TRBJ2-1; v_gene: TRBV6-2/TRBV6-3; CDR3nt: TGTGCCAGCAGCCAAAGCTCCGTTGAGCAGTTCTTC; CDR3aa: CASSQSSVEQFF
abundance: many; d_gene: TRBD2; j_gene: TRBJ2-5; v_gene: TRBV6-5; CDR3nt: TGTGCCAGCAGTTACTCTTTGGCTAGCGGAAAAGAGACCCAGTACTTC; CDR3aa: CASSYSLASGKETQYF
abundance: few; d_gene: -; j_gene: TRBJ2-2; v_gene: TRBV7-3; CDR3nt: TGTGCCAGCAGCTTAATAAGGGCCACCGGGGAGCTGTTTTTT; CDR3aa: CASSLIRATGELFF
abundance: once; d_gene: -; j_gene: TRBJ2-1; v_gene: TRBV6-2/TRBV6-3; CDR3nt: TGTGCCAGCAGTTCCGTTAGCCATGAGCAGTTCTTC; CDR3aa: CASSSVSHEQFF
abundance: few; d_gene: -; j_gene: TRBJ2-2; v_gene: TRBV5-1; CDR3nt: TGCGCCAGCAGCTTGCCCGCGCCGACCGGGGAGCTGTTTTTT; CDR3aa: CASSLPAPTGELFF
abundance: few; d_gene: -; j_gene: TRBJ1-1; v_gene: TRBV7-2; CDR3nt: TGTGCCAGCAGCTTATCGGAGTTGAACACTGAAGCTTTCTTT; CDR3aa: CASSLSELNTEAFF
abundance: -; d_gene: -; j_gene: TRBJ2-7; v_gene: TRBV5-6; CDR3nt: TGTGCCAGCAGCTTGGGCGGGGGCGGCTTCTACGAGCAGTACTTC; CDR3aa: CASSLGGGGFYEQYF
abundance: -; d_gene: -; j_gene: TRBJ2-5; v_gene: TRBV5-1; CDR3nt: TGCGCCAGCAGCTTGGGGCCAGCTCAAGAGACCCAGTACTTC; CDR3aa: CASSLGPAQETQYF
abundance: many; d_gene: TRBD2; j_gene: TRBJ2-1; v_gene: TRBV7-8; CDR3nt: TGTGCCAGCAGCTTCGGGAGGAATGAGCAGTTCTTC; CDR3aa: CASSFGRNEQFF
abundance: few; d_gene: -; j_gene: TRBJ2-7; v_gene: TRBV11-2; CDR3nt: TGTGCCAGCAGCTTAGTTTCCCGGCCAGGGTTCCCCTACGAGCAGTACTTC; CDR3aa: CASSLVSRPGFPYEQYF
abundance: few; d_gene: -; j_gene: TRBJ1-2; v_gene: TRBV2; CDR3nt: TGTGCCAGCAGGGAGGACAGAGGGGGCTACACCTTC; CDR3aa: CASREDRGGYTF
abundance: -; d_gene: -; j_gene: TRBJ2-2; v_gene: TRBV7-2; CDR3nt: TGTGCCAGCCGACTTGGTAGCGGGAACACCGGGGAGCTGTTTTTT; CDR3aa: CASRLGSGNTGELFF
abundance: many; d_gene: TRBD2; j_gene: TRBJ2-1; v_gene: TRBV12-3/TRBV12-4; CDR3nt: TGTGCCAGCAGTTCAGCGGGAGGGCCCTACAATGAGCAGTTCTTC; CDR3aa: CASSSAGGPYNEQFF
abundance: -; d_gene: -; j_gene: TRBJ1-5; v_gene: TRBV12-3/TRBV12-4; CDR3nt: TGTGCCAGCAGCCATCCCGCGAGCAATCAGCCCCAGCATTTT; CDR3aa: CASSHPASNQPQHF
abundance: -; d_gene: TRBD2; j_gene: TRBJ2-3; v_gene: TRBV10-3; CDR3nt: TGTGCCATCAGTGATATGGCTAGCGGGAGCACAGATACGCAGTATTTT; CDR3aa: CAISDMASGSTDTQYF
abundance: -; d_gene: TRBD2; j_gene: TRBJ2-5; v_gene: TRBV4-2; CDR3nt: TGTGCCAGCAGCCAAGGGGCTAGCGGGGGGGCCGAGGAGACCCAGTACTTC; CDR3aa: CASSQGASGGAEETQYF
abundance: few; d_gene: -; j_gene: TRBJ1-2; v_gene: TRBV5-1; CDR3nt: TGCGCCAGCAGCTTGGCAGGGGCGCGGGGCTACACCTTC; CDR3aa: CASSLAGARGYTF
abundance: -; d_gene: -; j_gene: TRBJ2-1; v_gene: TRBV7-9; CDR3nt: TGTGCCAGCAGCTTTCCGGGTTCCTACAATGAGCAGTTCTTC; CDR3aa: CASSFPGSYNEQFF
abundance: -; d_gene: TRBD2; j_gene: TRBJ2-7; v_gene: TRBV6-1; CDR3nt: TGTGCCAGCAGCCGCACCCTAGCGGGGGGTTACGAGCAGTACTTC; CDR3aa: CASSRTLAGGYEQYF
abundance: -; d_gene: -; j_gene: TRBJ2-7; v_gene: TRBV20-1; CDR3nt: TGCAGTGCTAGACGGCAGGTGGACGAGCAGTACTTC; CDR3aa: CSARRQVDEQYF
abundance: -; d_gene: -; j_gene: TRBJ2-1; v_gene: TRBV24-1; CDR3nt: TGTGCCACCAGTAATCCAACCGGGACAACCTACAATGAGCAGTTCTTC; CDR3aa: CATSNPTGTTYNEQFF
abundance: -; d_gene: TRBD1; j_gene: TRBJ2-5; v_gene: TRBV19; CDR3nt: TGTGCCAGTAGTATCGGGACAGCCCCGTGGGAGACCCAGTACTTC; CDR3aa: CASSIGTAPWETQYF
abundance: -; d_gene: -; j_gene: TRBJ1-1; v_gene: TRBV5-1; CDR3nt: TGCGCCAGCAGCCAAGGGACTGAGTGGTCTGAAGCTTTCTTT; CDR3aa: CASSQGTEWSEAFF
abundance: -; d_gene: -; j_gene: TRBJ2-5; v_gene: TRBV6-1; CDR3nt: TGTGCCAGCCGGCGCCCGGACGGCGAGACCCAGTACTTC; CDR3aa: CASRRPDGETQYF
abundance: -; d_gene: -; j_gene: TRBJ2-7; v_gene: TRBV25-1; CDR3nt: TGTGCCAGCAGTCGCGGGCCAGGGAAAGGCGAGCAGTACTTC; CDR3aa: CASSRGPGKGEQYF
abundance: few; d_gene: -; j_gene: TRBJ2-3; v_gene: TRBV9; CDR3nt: TGTGCCAGCAGCGTTTCAGGTATTAGCACAGATACGCAGTATTTT; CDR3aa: CASSVSGISTDTQYF
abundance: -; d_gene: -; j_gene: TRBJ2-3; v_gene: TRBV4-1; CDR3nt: TGCGCCAGCAGTGGACTGGGGGGCTCGACAGATACGCAGTATTTT; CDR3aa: CASSGLGGSTDTQYF
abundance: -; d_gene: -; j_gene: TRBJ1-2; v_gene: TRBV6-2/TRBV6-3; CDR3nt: TGTGCCATCAGTTTGCGCAGGGTTTATGGCTACACCTTC; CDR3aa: CAISLRRVYGYTF
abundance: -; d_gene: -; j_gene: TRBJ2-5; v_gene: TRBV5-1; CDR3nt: TGCGCCAGCAGCAACACGACGGGACGATACCAAGAGACCCAGTACTTC; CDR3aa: CASSNTTGRYQETQYF
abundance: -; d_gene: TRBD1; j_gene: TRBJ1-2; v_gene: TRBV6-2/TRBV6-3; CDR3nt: TGTGCCAGCAGCCCCCCCGTGACAGGGGCCTCCTATGGCTACACCTTC; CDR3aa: CASSPPVTGASYGYTF
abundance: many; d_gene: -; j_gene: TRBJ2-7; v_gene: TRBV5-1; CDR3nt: TGTGCCAGCAGCGACACCTACGAGCAGTACTTC; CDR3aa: CASSDTYEQYF
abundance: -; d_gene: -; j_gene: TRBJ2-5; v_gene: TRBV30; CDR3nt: TGTGCCTGGAGAGAAAAGGGCTTGAGGGAGACCCAGTACTTC; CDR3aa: CAWREKGLRETQYF
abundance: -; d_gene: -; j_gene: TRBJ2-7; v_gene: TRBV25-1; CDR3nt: TGTGCCAGCAGTGAATCCGGAGGGACAGTAACCTACGAGCAGTACTTC; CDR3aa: CASSESGGTVTYEQYF
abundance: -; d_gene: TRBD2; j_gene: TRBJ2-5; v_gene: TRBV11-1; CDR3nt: TGTGCCAGCAGCTCCCAATTCGTCGGGGGGGCCCAAGAGACCCAGTACTTC; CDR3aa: CASSSQFVGGAQETQYF